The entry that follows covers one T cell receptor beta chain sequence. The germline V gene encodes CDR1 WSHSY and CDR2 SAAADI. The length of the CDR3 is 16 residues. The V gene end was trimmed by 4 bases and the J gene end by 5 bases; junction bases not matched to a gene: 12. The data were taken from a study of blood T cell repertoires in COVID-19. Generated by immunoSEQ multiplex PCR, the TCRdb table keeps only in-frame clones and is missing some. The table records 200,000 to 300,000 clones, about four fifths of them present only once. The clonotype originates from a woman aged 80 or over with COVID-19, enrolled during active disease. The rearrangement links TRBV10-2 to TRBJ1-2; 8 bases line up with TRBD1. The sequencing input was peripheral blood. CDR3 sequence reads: CASSGAGTGAGYGYTF. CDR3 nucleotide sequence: TGCGCCAGCAGTGGGGCAGGGACAGGAGCCGGGTATGGCTACACCTTC.